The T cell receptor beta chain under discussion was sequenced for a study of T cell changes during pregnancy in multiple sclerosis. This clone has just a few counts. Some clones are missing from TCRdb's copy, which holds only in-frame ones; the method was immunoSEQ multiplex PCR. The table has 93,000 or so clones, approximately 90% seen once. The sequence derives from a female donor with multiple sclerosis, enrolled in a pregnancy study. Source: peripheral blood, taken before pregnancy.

CDR3 DNA sequence: TGTGCCAGCAGCCAAGACTATACGCAGTATTTT. It specifies CASSQDYTQYF. The V gene is TRBV4-2, the J gene TRBJ2-3, with no clear D. Germline V gene lookup returns CDR1 LGHNA and CDR2 YNFKEQ. The CDR3 spans 11 residues. V lost 0 bases, J lost 7 bases, and 2 bases lay in between.